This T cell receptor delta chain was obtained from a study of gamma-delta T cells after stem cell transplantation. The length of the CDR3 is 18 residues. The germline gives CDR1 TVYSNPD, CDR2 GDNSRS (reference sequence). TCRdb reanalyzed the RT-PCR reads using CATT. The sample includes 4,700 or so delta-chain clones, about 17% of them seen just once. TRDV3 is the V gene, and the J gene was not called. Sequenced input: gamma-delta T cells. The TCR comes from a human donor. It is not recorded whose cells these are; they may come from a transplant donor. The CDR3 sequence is CASIWAAGRPWDTRNMFF. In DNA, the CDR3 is TGTGCCTCCATTTGGGCGGCGGGGAGACCCTGGGACACCCGAAATATGTTTTTC.